Listed here are 32 T cell receptor beta chains from one sample, sequenced in a study of T-cell reconstitution after alpha-beta-depleted transplantation in children. It was with unique molecular identifiers that the TCRbeta library was prepared. TCRdb called the PCR reads again in MiXCR, with one record for every CDR3 protein. The sample records around 130,000 distinct CDR3 sequences, about a tenth being singletons. Sequenced here: PBMCs, mostly from graft donor cells, sampled 180 days after TCRalphabeta/CD19-depleted stem cell transplant. Receptors originate from a girl less than two years old who had a stem cell transplant for combined immunodeficiency, so the T cells may come from the graft donor.

In its sample, this clonotype was seen many times. CDR3 DNA sequence: TGTGCCAGCAGCTCCGGGGAGAAGCCTTATGAAGCTTTCTTT. Amino acids: CASSSGEKPYEAFF. The rearrangement uses TRBV3-1 and TRBJ1-1, with D unclear. CDR1 LGHDT and CDR2 YNNKEL come from the germline V gene (reference sequence). CDR3 length equals 14 residues. The V end lost 5 bases, the J end lost 7 bases, and 17 bases lay between the germline ends.

This clonotype was detected a few times. The chain combines TRBV5-5 with TRBJ2-7, with D maybe TRBD1 (6 bases). This CDR3 has 15 amino acids. V was cut by 0 bases and J by 1 base, with 11 bases left in between. CDR1 is SGHKS and CDR2 is YYEKEE in the germline V gene (reference sequence). Here the CDR3 DNA reads TGTGCCAGCAGCTTGGAAGGGGGTGGGTCCTACGAGCAGTACTTC. Amino acids: CASSLEGGGSYEQYF.

The chain joins TRBV10-3 to TRBJ2-6; TRBD1 matches at 7 bases. CDR1 is ENHRY and CDR2 is SYGVKD in the germline V gene. The CDR3 spans 16 residues. V shed 7 bases and J 4 bases; nucleotides not matched to a gene: 10. CDR3 in DNA: TGTGCCATCACCTCGGGACAGCCAAAGGGGGCCAACGTCCTGACTTTC. It encodes CAITSGQPKGANVLTF.

Remarks on this clonotype: The junction departs from the called germline gene at one end, perhaps through a read error. This rearrangement joins TRBV5-6 to TRBJ2-3; 8 nucleotides agree with TRBD1. Germline V gives CDR1 SGHDT, CDR2 YYEEEE. This CDR3 is built from 19 residues. For the CDR3, the DNA is TGTGCCAGCAGCCCTCTTCAGGGGGCGTATGGTATTGGCACAGATACGCGGTATTTT. It codes for CASSPLQGAYGIGTDTRYF.

This clonotype has a handful of counts. The chain joins TRBV15 to TRBJ2-3, with D perhaps TRBD1 (7 bases). CDR1 is LNHNV, CDR2 YYDKDF, per germline (reference sequence). CDR3 length: 14 amino acids. V lost 8 bases and J lost 7, with 19 bases in between. The CDR3 protein is CATGDRDWMNTQYF. CDR3 coding DNA: TGTGCCACCGGCGACAGGGACTGGATGAATACGCAGTATTTT.

This clonotype has more than one count but fewer than ten. CDR3 coding DNA: TGCAGTGCTAGAGATCCTTCACGAGGGGCGTATAATTCACCCCTCCACTTT. Protein sequence: CSARDPSRGAYNSPLHF. The chain uses TRBV20-1 and TRBJ1-6; possible D gene TRBD1, 5 bases. The germline gives CDR1 DFQATT, CDR2 SNEGSKA (reference sequence). The CDR3 sequence is 17 residues long. V was cut by 0 bases and J by 4 bases, with 16 bases left in between.

The V call is TRBV20-1, the J call TRBJ2-5; tentative D call: TRBD1 (5 bases). From germline, CDR1 is DFQATT and CDR2 SNEGSKA (reference sequence). This CDR3 is 11 amino acids long. The CDR3 sequence: CGRRVQETQYF. As DNA, the CDR3 is TGCGGTCGCAGGGTACAAGAGACCCAGTACTTC.

This clonotype was found a few times. The V gene is TRBV7-6, the J gene TRBJ2-2; maybe TRBD2 (6 bases). The CDR3 runs 16 residues. The V and J ends lost 5 bases and 0 bases respectively, with 13 bases between them. Germline V gene data show CDR1 as SGHVS and CDR2 as FNYEAQ. The CDR3: CASSRSTSPNTGELFF. CDR3 in DNA: TGTGCCAGCAGCCGATCGACTAGTCCGAACACCGGGGAGCTGTTTTTT. The full variable domain, its missing parts supplied by reference TRBV7-6 and TRBJ2-2, is GAGVSQSPRYKVTKRGQDVALRCDPISGHVSLYWYRQALGQGPEFLTYFNYEAQQDKSGLPNDRFSAERPEGSISTLTIQRTEQRDSAMYRCASSRSTSPNTGELFFGEGSRLTVL.

The chain joins TRBV11-2 to TRBJ2-1; 8 bases line up with TRBD2. The CDR3 is 17 residues long. The J segment lost 0 bases and the V segment lost 4 bases, leaving 8 bases of the junction unmatched. Germline V gene lookup returns CDR1 SGHAT and CDR2 FQNNGV. The CDR3 DNA reads TGTGCCAGCAGCTCCCGGACTAGCCCCAGCTCCTACAATGAGCAGTTCTTC. It translates to CASSSRTSPSSYNEQFF.

In this sample, this clonotype turned up a few times. The chain recombines TRBV25-1 with TRBJ1-6, with D unresolved. This CDR3 region has 18 residues. Trimming cost V 1 base and J 0 bases, with 13 bases left between them. Germline CDR1 and CDR2: MGHDK and SYGVNS. This CDR3 is CASSEWGRDGSYNSPLHF. CDR3 DNA sequence: TGTGCCAGCAGTGAATGGGGAAGGGATGGCTCCTATAATTCACCCCTCCACTTT.

This clonotype has more than one count but fewer than ten. The rearrangement links TRBV10-3 to TRBJ2-1; TRBD2 is a possible D gene (5 bases). The length of the CDR3 is 16 residues. CDR1 and CDR2 (germline): ENHRY, SYGVKD. V was pared by 2 bases and J by 8 bases, with 19 bases between. CDR3 in DNA: TGTGCCATCAGTGAGCTCTGGAGCGGCAAAGATCATGAGCAGTTCTTC. It encodes CAISELWSGKDHEQFF.

This clonotype was seen only a few times. The rearrangement uses TRBV20-1 and TRBJ2-4, with no clear D. Trimming shortened V by 0 bases and J by 4 bases, and 10 bases separated the two germline ends. CDR1 is DFQATT, CDR2 SNEGSKA, per germline (reference sequence). CDR3 length: 14 amino acids. The DNA for the CDR3 is TGCAGTGCTAGAGAATCAACCATAAAAAACATTCAGTACTTC. Encoded protein: CSARESTIKNIQYF.

In this sample, this clonotype turned up a few times. The chain couples TRBV5-1 to TRBJ2-2, with D possibly matching TRBD2 (5 bases). Trimming took 5 bases from V and 3 from J, leaving 8 bases between them. In germline, CDR1 is SGHRS, CDR2 YFSETQ. CDR3 length equals 13 residues. The CDR3 bases are TGCGCCAGCAGTCCGGGATACACCGGGGAGCTGTTTTTT. Translation gives CASSPGYTGELFF.

The chain links TRBV7-9 to TRBJ2-7, with TRBD1 identical over 7 bases. The junction had 13 bases not matched to a gene; V was cut back by 3 bases and J by 2 bases. Per the germline V gene, CDR1 is SEHNR and CDR2 is FQNEAQ (reference sequence). The CDR3 runs to 17 residues. The CDR3 DNA reads as TGTGCCAGCAGCTTTGGCTGGCCCGGGACAGCCACCTACGAGCAGTACTTC. It is translated as CASSFGWPGTATYEQYF.

The J gene is TRBJ1-1, the V gene TRBV20-1, with unresolved D. V lost 3 bases and J 7 bases, leaving 6 bases between the germline ends. Per the germline V gene, CDR1 is DFQATT and CDR2 is SNEGSKA (reference sequence). The length of the CDR3 is 10 residues. This chain's CDR3 is CSASSLEAFF. The CDR3 DNA sequence: TGCAGTGCTAGTTCCCTTGAAGCTTTCTTT.

CDR3 region: CASSQGTGAREYNEQFF. CDR3 sequence (DNA): TGCGCCAGCAGCCAAGGGACAGGGGCCAGGGAGTACAATGAGCAGTTCTTC. The V call is TRBV4-3, the J call TRBJ2-1; TRBD1 aligns across 9 bases. Losses at the gene ends were 1 base for V and 4 bases for J; bases not matched to a gene: 8. This CDR3 comprises 17 residues. Germline V gene lookup returns CDR1 LGHNA and CDR2 YSLEER.

The table lists this clonotype with a few counts. The chain recombines TRBV29-1 with TRBJ1-2, with D unresolved. The ends were cut back, 2 bases at V and 4 bases at J, with 8 bases in the middle. This CDR3 has 12 residues. CDR1 and CDR2 (germline): SQVTM, ANQGSEA. The CDR3 reads CSVERPAYGYTF. The CDR3, as DNA: TGCAGCGTTGAAAGACCGGCCTATGGCTACACCTTC.

This rearrangement joins TRBV2 to TRBJ1-3, with D possibly matching TRBD1 (6 bases). The CDR3 length is 15 residues. Germline V gene sequence: CDR1 SNHLY, CDR2 FYNNEI. The V end was cut by 4 bases, the J end by 4 bases, with 14 bases between. CDR3: CASSASGAGGNTIYF. The CDR3 DNA is TGTGCCAGCAGTGCCTCAGGGGCTGGAGGAAACACCATATATTTT.

V gene TRBV27 combines with J gene TRBJ2-5, with 12 bases matching TRBD2. The CDR3 runs to 15 residues. V lost 0 bases to trimming and J lost 4 bases; unmatched junction nucleotides: 0. Per germline, CDR1 MNHEY and CDR2 SMNVEV (reference sequence). DNA of the CDR3: TGTGCCAGCAGTTTATCGGGACTAGCGGGAGAGACCCAGTACTTC. This gives the protein CASSLSGLAGETQYF.

This clonotype has more than one count but fewer than ten. The rearrangement joins TRBV20-1 to TRBJ2-3; D may match TRBD1 or TRBD2 (6 bases each). The CDR3 has 14 amino acids. V lost 4 bases and J lost 4, with 15 bases in between. Looked up from germline, CDR1 is DFQATT and CDR2 is SNEGSKA (reference sequence). CDR3 protein: CSAKGGQYPDTQYF. The CDR3 DNA follows: TGCAGTGCTAAGGGGGGACAATACCCAGATACGCAGTATTTT.

V is TRBV20-1 and J is TRBJ2-4; 7 nucleotides line up with TRBD1. This CDR3 comprises 16 residues. Germline trimming cut 4 bases from V and 3 bases from J; bases unmatched to any gene: 12. CDR1 is DFQATT and CDR2 is SNEGSKA in the germline V gene (reference sequence). Written as DNA, the CDR3 is TGCAGTGCTAACTATCCCCGGGACAGCCACAAAAACATTCAGTACTTC. Translated: CSANYPRDSHKNIQYF.

This clonotype was seen more than once but under ten times. The genes are TRBV20-1 and TRBJ2-1; TRBD2 is a possible D gene (5 bases). Germline V gives CDR1 DFQATT, CDR2 SNEGSKA (reference sequence). V lost 0 bases and J 8 bases, leaving 11 bases between the germline ends. This CDR3 is 13 amino acids long. The DNA of the CDR3 is TGCAGTGCTAGAGATGGGAGTATCCATGAGCAGTTCTTC. It is translated as CSARDGSIHEQFF.

At least ten counts were recorded for this clonotype. CDR3 loop: CASKSGYSTDTQYF. The CDR3 region has the DNA TGTGCCAGCAAATCTGGCTACAGCACAGATACGCAGTATTTT. The J gene is TRBJ2-3, the V gene TRBV5-5; D gene unclear. The CDR3 is 14 residues long. Trimming left V 6 bases short and J 0 bases short, with 11 bases between. The germline V gene has CDR1 SGHKS and CDR2 YYEKEE (reference sequence).

This clonotype showed up just a few times. The chain links TRBV6-1 to TRBJ2-2; D is undetermined. Germline V gene lookup returns CDR1 MNHNS and CDR2 SASEGT. Trimming shortened V by 7 bases and J by 0 bases, and 9 bases separated the two germline ends. The length of the CDR3 is 14 residues. The CDR3 region is CASKGGANTGELFF. In DNA form, the CDR3 reads TGTGCCAGCAAGGGCGGCGCGAACACCGGGGAGCTGTTTTTT.

A remark on this clonotype: Since a much larger clone is just one base distant, this may be a read error. The chain uses TRBV10-3 and TRBJ2-5; 7 positions agree with TRBD1. The CDR3 is 16 amino acids. V lost 8 bases and J lost 5; bases outside the gene matches: 17. Germline V gene lookup returns CDR1 ENHRY and CDR2 SYGVKD. The CDR3 reads CAIGAGGQVRHETQYF. The CDR3 DNA is TGTGCCATCGGGGCGGGCGGACAGGTCCGCCACGAGACCCAGTACTTC.

This clonotype was found many times. V gene TRBV6-5 combines with J gene TRBJ2-1; D call uncertain. This CDR3 contains 11 residues. The ends were cut back, 8 bases at V and 6 bases at J, with 8 bases in the middle. Germline assignment: CDR1 MNHEY and CDR2 SVGAGI. The CDR3 coding sequence is TGTGCCAGCGAGACCGGCAATGAGCAGTTCTTC. Encoded protein: CASETGNEQFF.

This clonotype was counted only a few times. V is TRBV27 and J is TRBJ2-7; D is unclear. V was trimmed by 5 bases and J by 5 bases, leaving 19 bases between them. The V gene's germline CDR1 is MNHEY and CDR2 SMNVEV (reference sequence). The CDR3 covers 15 residues. The CDR3 sequence: CASSPLRLSRDEQYF. In nucleotides, the CDR3 is TGTGCCAGCAGTCCCCTACGATTGTCTAGGGACGAGCAGTACTTC.

This clonotype was recorded at least ten times. This chain connects TRBV15 to TRBJ2-7; D may be TRBD1 (5 bases). V was clipped by 0 bases and J by 4 bases, with 10 bases between them. CDR3 length: 14 amino acids. Looked up from germline, CDR1 is LNHNV and CDR2 is YYDKDF (reference sequence). The CDR3 sequence is CATSRDRGRYEQYF. The CDR3 nucleotides read TGTGCCACCAGCAGAGATAGGGGCCGTTACGAGCAGTACTTC.

This clonotype has more than one count but fewer than ten. The chain couples TRBV20-1 to TRBJ2-3; no definite D call. The CDR3 runs 14 residues. The germline V gene has CDR1 DFQATT and CDR2 SNEGSKA (reference sequence). Trimming left V 6 bases short and J 6 bases short, with 19 bases between. In DNA, the CDR3 is TGCAGTGCCAGTGCCCCTATCCTCCTCGATACGCAGTATTTT. Translation: CSASAPILLDTQYF.

The chain combines TRBV20-1 with TRBJ2-5, with TRBD2 matching over 11 bases. Germline loops: CDR1 DFQATT, CDR2 SNEGSKA (reference sequence). The CDR3 runs 15 residues. The J segment lost 2 bases and the V segment lost 1 base, leaving 3 bases of the junction unmatched. CDR3 nucleotide sequence: TGCAGTGCTAGAGGACTAGCGGGGAGACAAGAGACCCAGTACTTC. Encoded protein: CSARGLAGRQETQYF.

There are a few counts of this clonotype. The V gene is TRBV4-2, the J gene TRBJ2-5; D perhaps matches TRBD2 (6 bases). The CDR3 has 16 residues. The ends were cut back, 1 base at V and 2 bases at J, with 14 bases in the middle. Germline loops: CDR1 LGHNA, CDR2 YNFKEQ. CDR3 sequence reads: CASSQGVAAGQETQYF. The CDR3 nucleotides read TGTGCCAGCAGCCAAGGAGTAGCAGCGGGTCAAGAGACCCAGTACTTC.

There are a few counts of this clonotype. The chain links TRBV29-1 to TRBJ2-7; TRBD1 or TRBD2 may be the D gene (5 bases each). This CDR3 contains 14 residues. Between the trimmed V and J ends, which lost 4 bases and 2 bases, there was a span of 15 bases. The V gene's germline CDR1 is SQVTM and CDR2 ANQGSEA. The CDR3 DNA follows: TGCAGCGTTGTCGGGGCGGGCCATACCTACGAGCAGTACTTC. Its translation: CSVVGAGHTYEQYF.